This TCR beta chain was documented in a study of OX40 agonist ivuxolimab in advanced cancers. Study details: With ivuxolimab, an agonistic anti-OX40 (CD134) antibody, patients were treated. Each dose-escalation patient presented with hepatocellular carcinoma, melanoma, renal cell or head and neck cancer.

General study points: Antigen targets of the expanded peripheral T cells went undetermined.

In its sample, this clone was seen a few times. Its matching antigen is unknown. Germline loops: CDR1 SGDLS, CDR2 YYNGEE. The junction had 4 bases not matched to a gene; V was cut back by 2 bases and J by 4 bases. The CDR3 consists of 14 residues. The method was immunoSEQ multiplex PCR; TCRdb's version includes in-frame clones alone and lacks a portion of them. The sample lists approximately 50,000 clones, around four fifths occurring once. The sequenced sample was CD4+ or CD8+ T cells sorted from blood, obtained in a trial of the OX40 agonist ivuxolimab. The V and J genes are TRBV9 and TRBJ1-2, with 8 bases fitting TRBD1. The TCR was taken from an adult with an advanced solid tumor such as melanoma, head and neck, liver or kidney cancer. CDR3 residues: CASSVPGTGYGYTF. The CDR3 nucleotides read TGTGCCAGCAGCGTTCCGGGGACAGGCTATGGCTACACCTTC.